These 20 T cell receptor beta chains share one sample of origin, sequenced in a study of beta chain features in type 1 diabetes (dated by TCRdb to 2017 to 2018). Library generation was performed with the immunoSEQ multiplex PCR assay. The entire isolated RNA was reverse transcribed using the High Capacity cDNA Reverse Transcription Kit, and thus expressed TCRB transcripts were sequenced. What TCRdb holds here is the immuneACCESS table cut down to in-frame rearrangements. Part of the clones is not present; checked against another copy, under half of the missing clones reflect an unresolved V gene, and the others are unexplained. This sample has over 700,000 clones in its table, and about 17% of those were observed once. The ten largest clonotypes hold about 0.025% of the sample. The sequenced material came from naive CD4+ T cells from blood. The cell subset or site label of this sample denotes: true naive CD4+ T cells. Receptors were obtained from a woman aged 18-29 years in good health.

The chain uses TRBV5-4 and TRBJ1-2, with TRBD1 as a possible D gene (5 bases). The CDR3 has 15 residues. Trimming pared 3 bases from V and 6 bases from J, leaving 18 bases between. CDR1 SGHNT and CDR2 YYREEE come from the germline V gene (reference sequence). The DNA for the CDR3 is TGTGCCAGCAGCTCCGAGCAGGGAGGGTATAATGGCTACACCTTC. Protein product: CASSSEQGGYNGYTF.

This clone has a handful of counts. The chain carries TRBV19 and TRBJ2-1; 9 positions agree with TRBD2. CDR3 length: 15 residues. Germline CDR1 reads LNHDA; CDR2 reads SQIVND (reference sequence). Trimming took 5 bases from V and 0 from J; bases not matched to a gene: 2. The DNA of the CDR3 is TGTGCCAGTAGTCCTAGCGGGACCTCCTACAATGAGCAGTTCTTC. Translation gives CASSPSGTSYNEQFF.

The CDR3 here is CASSNPWTGRGNIQYF. CDR3 DNA: TGTGCCAGCAGCAACCCATGGACAGGGCGTGGAAACATTCAGTACTTC. The rearrangement uses TRBV7-2 and TRBJ2-4; TRBD1 aligns across 8 bases. The CDR3 is 16 residues long. Germline V gene sequence: CDR1 SGHTA, CDR2 FQGNSA. V shed 5 bases, J shed 6 bases, and the junction held 12 bases outside the gene matches.

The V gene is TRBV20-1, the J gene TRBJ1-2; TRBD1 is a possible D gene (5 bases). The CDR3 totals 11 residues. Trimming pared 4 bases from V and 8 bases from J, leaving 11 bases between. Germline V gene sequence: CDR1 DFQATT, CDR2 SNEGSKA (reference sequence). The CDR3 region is CSAKGFRGYTF. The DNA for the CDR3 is TGCAGTGCTAAGGGGTTCAGGGGCTACACCTTC.

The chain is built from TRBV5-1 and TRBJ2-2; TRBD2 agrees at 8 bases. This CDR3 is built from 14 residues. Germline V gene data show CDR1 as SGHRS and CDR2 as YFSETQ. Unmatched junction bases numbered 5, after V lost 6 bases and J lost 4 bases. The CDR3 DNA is TGCGCCAGCAACAGCGGGAGCATCACCGGGGAGCTGTTTTTT. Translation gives CASNSGSITGELFF.

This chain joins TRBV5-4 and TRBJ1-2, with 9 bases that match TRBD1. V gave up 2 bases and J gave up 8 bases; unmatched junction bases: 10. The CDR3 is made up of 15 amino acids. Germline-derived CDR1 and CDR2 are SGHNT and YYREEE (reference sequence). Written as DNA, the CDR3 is TGTGCCAGCAGCTTCAGAAACAGGGGGCAAGGGGGCTACACCTTC. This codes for CASSFRNRGQGGYTF.

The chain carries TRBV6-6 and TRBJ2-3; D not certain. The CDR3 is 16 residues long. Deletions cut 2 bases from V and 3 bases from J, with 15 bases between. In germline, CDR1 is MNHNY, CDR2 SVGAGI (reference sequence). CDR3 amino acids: CASSYPSVKKTDTQYF. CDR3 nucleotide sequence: TGTGCCAGCAGTTACCCATCGGTGAAGAAGACAGATACGCAGTATTTT.

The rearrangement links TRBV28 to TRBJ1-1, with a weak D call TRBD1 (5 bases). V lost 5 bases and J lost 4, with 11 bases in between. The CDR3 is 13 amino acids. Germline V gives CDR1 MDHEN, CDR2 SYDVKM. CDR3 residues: CASSRSGGTEAFF. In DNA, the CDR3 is TGTGCCAGCAGTCGATCTGGGGGCACTGAAGCTTTCTTT.

CDR3 in DNA: TGTGCCAGCAGTGAACAGTATGGGACTAGCGGCACAGATACGCAGTATTTT. This sequence encodes CASSEQYGTSGTDTQYF. V gene TRBV6-1 combines with J gene TRBJ2-3; 10 bases agree with TRBD2. Per germline, CDR1 MNHNS and CDR2 SASEGT. The V gene end was trimmed by 2 bases and the J gene end by 1 base; junction bases not matched to a gene: 6. This CDR3 comprises 17 residues.

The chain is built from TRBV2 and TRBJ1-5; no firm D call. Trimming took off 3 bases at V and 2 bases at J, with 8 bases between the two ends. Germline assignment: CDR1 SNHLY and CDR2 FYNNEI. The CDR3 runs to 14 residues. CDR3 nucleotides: TGTGCCAGCAGTGAGATTTCCCGCAATCAGCCCCAGCATTTT. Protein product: CASSEISRNQPQHF.

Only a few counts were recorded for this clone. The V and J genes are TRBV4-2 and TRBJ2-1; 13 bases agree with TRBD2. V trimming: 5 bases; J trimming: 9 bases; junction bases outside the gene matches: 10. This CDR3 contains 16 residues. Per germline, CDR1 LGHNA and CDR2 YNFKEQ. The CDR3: CASSLGLLAGGSEQFF. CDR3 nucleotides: TGTGCCAGCAGCTTGGGATTACTAGCGGGAGGGAGTGAGCAGTTCTTC.

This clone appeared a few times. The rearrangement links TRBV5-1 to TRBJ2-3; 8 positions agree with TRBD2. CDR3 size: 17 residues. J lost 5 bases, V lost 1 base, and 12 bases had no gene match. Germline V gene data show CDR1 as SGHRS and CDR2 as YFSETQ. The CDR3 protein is CASSLRGSGGPEDTQYF. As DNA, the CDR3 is TGCGCCAGCAGCTTGAGGGGATCGGGAGGGCCGGAAGATACGCAGTATTTT.

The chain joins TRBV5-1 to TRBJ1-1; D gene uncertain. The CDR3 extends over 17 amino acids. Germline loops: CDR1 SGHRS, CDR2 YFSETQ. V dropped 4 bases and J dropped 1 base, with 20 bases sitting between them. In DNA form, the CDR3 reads TGCGCCAGCAGCCTGATGGACGGATACGGAACGAACACTGAAGCTTTCTTT. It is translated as CASSLMDGYGTNTEAFF.

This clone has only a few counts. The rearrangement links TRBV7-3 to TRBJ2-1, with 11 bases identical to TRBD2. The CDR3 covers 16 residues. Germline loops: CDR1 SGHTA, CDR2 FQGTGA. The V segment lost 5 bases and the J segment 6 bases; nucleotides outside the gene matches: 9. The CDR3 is CASSPLGTSGPNEQFF. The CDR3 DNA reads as TGTGCCAGCAGCCCACTCGGGACTAGCGGTCCCAATGAGCAGTTCTTC.

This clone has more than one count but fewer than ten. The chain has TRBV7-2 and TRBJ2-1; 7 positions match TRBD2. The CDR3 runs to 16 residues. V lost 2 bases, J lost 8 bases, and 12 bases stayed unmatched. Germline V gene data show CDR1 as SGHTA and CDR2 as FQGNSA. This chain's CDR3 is CASSLTFPGGVDEQFF. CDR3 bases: TGTGCCAGCAGCTTAACTTTCCCGGGAGGTGTGGATGAGCAGTTCTTC.

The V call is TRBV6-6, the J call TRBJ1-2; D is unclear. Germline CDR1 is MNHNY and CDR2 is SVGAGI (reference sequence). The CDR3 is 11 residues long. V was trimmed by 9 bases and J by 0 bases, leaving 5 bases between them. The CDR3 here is CASNANYGYTF. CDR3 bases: TGTGCCAGTAACGCTAACTATGGCTACACCTTC.

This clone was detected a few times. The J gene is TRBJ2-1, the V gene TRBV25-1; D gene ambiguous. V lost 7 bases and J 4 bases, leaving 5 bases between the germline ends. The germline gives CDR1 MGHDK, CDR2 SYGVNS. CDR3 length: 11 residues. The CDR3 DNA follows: TGTGCCAGCATCTATTACAATGAGCAGTTCTTC. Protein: CASIYYNEQFF.

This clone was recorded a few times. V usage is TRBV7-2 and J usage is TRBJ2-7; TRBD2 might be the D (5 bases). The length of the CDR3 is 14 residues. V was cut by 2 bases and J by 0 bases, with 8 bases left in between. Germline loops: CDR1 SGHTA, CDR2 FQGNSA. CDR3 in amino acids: CASSLRLPSYEQYF. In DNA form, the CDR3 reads TGTGCCAGCAGCTTAAGACTACCCTCCTACGAGCAGTACTTC.

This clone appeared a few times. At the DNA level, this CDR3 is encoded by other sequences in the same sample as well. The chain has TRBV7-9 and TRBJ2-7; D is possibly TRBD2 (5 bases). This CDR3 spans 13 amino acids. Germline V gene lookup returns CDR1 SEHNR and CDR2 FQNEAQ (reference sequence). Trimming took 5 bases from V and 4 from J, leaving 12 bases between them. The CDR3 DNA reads TGTGCCAGCAGCCCCGGTGGAGGATACGAGCAGTACTTC. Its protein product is CASSPGGGYEQYF.

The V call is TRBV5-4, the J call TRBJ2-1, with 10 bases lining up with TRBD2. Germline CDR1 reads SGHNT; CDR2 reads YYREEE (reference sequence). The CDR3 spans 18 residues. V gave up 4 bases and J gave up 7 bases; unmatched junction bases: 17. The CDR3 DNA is TGTGCCAGCAGCACCTCAAGGACTAGCGGAAGACTTAAAAATGAGCAGTTCTTC. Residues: CASSTSRTSGRLKNEQFF.